A selection of T cell receptor beta chains follows, all from one sample in a study of beta chain features in type 1 diabetes. The repertoire was sequenced with immunoSEQ multiplex PCR; TCRdb's copy has only in-frame clones and lacks some. The table lists about 260,000 clones, 20% of them singletons. The sequenced sample consisted of naive CD4+ T cells from blood. The receptors come from a woman between 35 and 50 years old with type 1 diabetes. The CDR3 runs from the conserved cysteine through the conserved F or W. A D gene is named only where the DNA matches it firmly. Rows may omit the clone size; those that give it use once, few, many or a size class.

J gene | V gene | clone size | D gene | CDR3 DNA | CDR3 protein
TRBJ2-3 | TRBV27 | - | - | TGTGCCAGCACCTCTATCCGGGGGGCGACCACAGATACGCAGTATTTT | CASTSIRGATTDTQYF
TRBJ1-2 | TRBV25-1 | - | - | TGTGCCAGCAGTGAACAGGGTCCGGGCTATGGCTACACCTTC | CASSEQGPGYGYTF
TRBJ2-7 | TRBV19 | - | - | TGTGCCAGTAGACAGTCGGCCGGATCCTACGAGCAGTACTTC | CASRQSAGSYEQYF
TRBJ2-7 | TRBV5-6 | - | - | TGTGCCAGCAGCCCGGGACATCTGAAGCACGAGCAGTACTTC | CASSPGHLKHEQYF
TRBJ2-5 | TRBV5-4 | - | - | TGTGCCAGCAGCTCGGGGGACAGACACCAAGAGACCCAGTACTTC | CASSSGDRHQETQYF
TRBJ2-1 | TRBV5-1 | few | - | TGCGCCAGCAGCTTGGGCGTGAATGAGCAGTTCTTC | CASSLGVNEQFF
TRBJ2-7 | TRBV29-1 | few | - | TGCAGCGTTGCTTTAACAGTTCCCTCCTACGAGCAGTACTTC | CSVALTVPSYEQYF
TRBJ1-2 | TRBV27 | - | TRBD1 | TGTGCCAGCAGGCTAGACAGGGGAGGGGGCTACACCTTC | CASRLDRGGGYTF
TRBJ2-3 | TRBV7-6 | - | - | TGTGCCAGCAGCTTAAGCGAGAGCACAGATACGCAGTATTTT | CASSLSESTDTQYF
TRBJ1-2 | TRBV14 | - | TRBD1 | TGTGCCAGCAGCCAAGAAGAGGGGGCCTATGGCTACACCTTC | CASSQEEGAYGYTF